One and the same sample provided the 12 T cell receptor beta chains below, sequenced in a study of CD8 T cells in ankylosing spondylitis listed by TCRdb under 2017. General study outcomes and caveats: A TCR beta motif made up of several highly homologous amino acid variants appeared to be characteristic of blood from ankylosing spondylitis patients.

The library was produced with 5' RACE. TCRdb records Illumina HiSeq 2500 as the sequencer. Clones were called with MiXCR by TCRdb after fastp trimmed the public reads at Q25, and only in-frame beta chains were retained. When rows share a CDR3 protein, they turn into one entry using the most common DNA and genes. This sample holds about 540,000 distinct CDR3 sequences; roughly an eighth were observed only once. The ten largest clones take up under 7.5% of the sample. Antigens of these TCRs are unknown. The sequenced sample was blood, either unsorted or a sorted T cell fraction (not recorded which). The receptors come from a male donor with ankylosing spondylitis.

This clonotype was counted ten times or more. This sequence joins TRBV2 and TRBJ1-2; D is undetermined. This CDR3 comprises 11 residues. The germline gives CDR1 SNHLY, CDR2 FYNNEI. Trimming removed 2 bases at V and 5 bases at J, with 3 bases between. CDR3 amino acids: CASSELYGYTF. CDR3 DNA: TGTGCCAGCAGTGAACTGTATGGCTACACCTTC.

This clonotype has at least ten counts. This rearrangement joins TRBV10-3 to TRBJ1-6; 7 bases are a match to TRBD1. The CDR3 is 13 residues long. V lost 8 bases, J lost 7 bases, and 5 bases stayed unmatched. Germline lookup yields CDR1 ENHRY and CDR2 SYGVKD. The CDR3 nucleotides read TGTGCCATCGCTGGGACAGTAAATTCACCCCTCCACTTT. Translation gives CAIAGTVNSPLHF.

This clonotype was observed at least ten times. The chain links TRBV19 to TRBJ2-5; TRBD2 matches 13 bases. The CDR3 has 17 residues. V shed 1 base, J shed 7 bases, and the junction held 9 bases outside the gene matches. CDR1 is LNHDA and CDR2 is SQIVND in the germline V gene (reference sequence). Here the CDR3 DNA reads TGTGCCAGTAGTATAGGTTCCGGGACTAGCGGGATAGGGACCCAGTACTTC. As protein: CASSIGSGTSGIGTQYF.

This clonotype showed up just a few times. CDR3 sequence reads: CASNGATGGDYGYTF. The DNA for the CDR3 is TGTGCCAGCAACGGGGCGACAGGGGGCGACTATGGCTACACCTTC. J is TRBJ1-2 and V is TRBV2; 10 nucleotides align to TRBD1. Germline CDR1 is SNHLY and CDR2 is FYNNEI. V shed 7 bases and J 3 bases; nucleotides not matched to a gene: 8. This CDR3 has 15 amino acids.

This clonotype appeared a few times. This chain uses TRBV11-2 with TRBJ2-1, with 10 bases fitting TRBD2. Germline trimming cut 10 bases from V and 4 bases from J; bases unmatched to any gene: 7. Germline V gene lookup returns CDR1 SGHAT and CDR2 FQNNGV. This CDR3 contains 14 residues. CDR3 DNA: TGTGCCACCACGGGACTAGCGAAATACAATGAGCAGTTCTTC. As protein: CATTGLAKYNEQFF.

The chain has TRBV11-2 and TRBJ2-2; TRBD2 aligns across 11 bases. This CDR3 is built from 16 residues. Germline assignment: CDR1 SGHAT and CDR2 FQNNGV. The junction had 2 bases not matched to a gene; V was cut back by 5 bases and J by 0 bases. CDR3 DNA sequence: TGTGCCAGCAGCATACTAGCGGGAGCGAACACCGGGGAGCTGTTTTTT. Its translation: CASSILAGANTGELFF.

This clonotype was seen at least ten times. This chain joins TRBV5-1 and TRBJ1-1; D is perhaps TRBD1 (6 bases). V lost 6 bases and J lost 5, with 8 bases in between. The CDR3 is 11 amino acids. Germline-derived CDR1 and CDR2 are SGHRS and YFSETQ. The CDR3: CASTTGTEAFF. The CDR3 DNA is TGCGCCAGCACCACAGGGACTGAAGCTTTCTTT.

This clonotype was counted ten times or more. The chain joins TRBV4-1 to TRBJ2-3, with TRBD2 identical over 7 bases. Per the germline V gene, CDR1 is MGHRA and CDR2 is YSYEKL. V gave up 4 bases and J gave up 2 bases; unmatched junction bases: 12. The CDR3 runs to 17 residues. The CDR3 DNA sequence: TGCGCCAGCAGCCCTTCCTCCTCGGGACTACCCACAGATACGCAGTATTTT. Protein sequence: CASSPSSSGLPTDTQYF.

This clonotype has a count of ten or more. The chain combines TRBV15 with TRBJ1-4; D gene unclear. The CDR3 is made up of 15 amino acids. V gave up 0 bases and J gave up 8 bases, with 13 bases separating them. Germline CDR1 reads LNHNV; CDR2 reads YYDKDF (reference sequence). DNA of the CDR3: TGTGCCACCAGCAGAGATCTGGGATCCACAGAAAAACTGTTTTTT. This sequence encodes CATSRDLGSTEKLFF.

The rearrangement links TRBV12-3 or TRBV12-4 to TRBJ2-1, with 11 bases matching TRBD2. CDR3 length equals 16 residues. V lost 1 base to trimming and J lost 4 bases; unmatched junction nucleotides: 3. CDR3 sequence (DNA): TGTGCCAGCAGTTTAGAACGACTAGCGGGGTACAATGAGCAGTTCTTC. The encoded protein is CASSLERLAGYNEQFF.

This clonotype was seen repeatedly, ten times or more. This chain uses TRBV5-1 with TRBJ2-2; the D gene is possibly TRBD1 (5 bases). Germline V CDR1 and CDR2: SGHRS, YFSETQ. Deletions cut 3 bases from V and 3 bases from J, with 15 bases between. The CDR3 has 16 amino acids. CDR3 region: CASSSLNRIYTGELFF. The CDR3, as DNA: TGCGCCAGCAGCTCTCTAAACAGGATTTACACCGGGGAGCTGTTTTTT.

This clonotype was counted between two and nine times. This chain joins TRBV20-1 and TRBJ2-1, with a possible D match to TRBD1 (6 bases). The V and J ends lost 0 bases and 8 bases respectively, with 17 bases between them. The CDR3 contains 15 residues. Germline V gene lookup returns CDR1 DFQATT and CDR2 SNEGSKA (reference sequence). The DNA for the CDR3 is TGCAGTGCTAGAGATGTACAGGGATCTAGGGATGAGCAGTTCTTC. This codes for CSARDVQGSRDEQFF.